The clone carrying this TCR beta chain was recorded at least ten times. What it binds is not known. Time point specified: pre-sensitization, week 0. The treatment: therapeutic diphenylcyclopropenone sensitization with weekly scalp DPC. This CDR3 is built from 14 residues. Trimming at V came to 3 bases and at J to 4 bases, leaving 2 bases not matched to a gene. Germline V gene data show CDR1 as KGHDR and CDR2 as SFDVKD. This entry comes from a study of human T cells and chemical hapten exposure. Overall study findings and caveats: The number of TCRs above 1 in 1000 frequency did not change after DPC sensitization.

Individual cDNA molecules in this library carried unique molecular identifiers. TCRdb re-analysed the RACE reads in MiXCR, keeping a single row per CDR3 protein. The sample holds approximately 370,000 distinct CDR3 sequences; around 5.5% are singletons and the top ten take about 8.2%. The TCR was taken from a woman between 18 and 29 years old with alopecia areata. Some clones in this sample may be carry-over from other donors' samples. The rearrangement links TRBV24-1 to TRBJ1-5; 7 nucleotides match TRBD1. This specimen was whole blood, taken in connection with sensitization to the hapten diphenylcyclopropenone (DPC). CDR3 bases: TGTGCCACCAGTGATCACAGGGGTAATCAGCCCCAGCATTTT. This gives the protein CATSDHRGNQPQHF.